These 17 T cell receptor beta chains share one sample of origin, sequenced in a study of CD8 T cells in Susac syndrome. cDNA came from roughly 0.47 to 1 ug RNA primed by random hexamers. TCRdb reprocessed the immunoSEQ multiplex PCR reads with MiXCR, giving one entry per CDR3 protein. Among approximately 180,000 distinct CDR3 sequences listed, around 95% were seen once. Sequences were obtained from CD4+ T cells from PBMCs. The receptors were sampled from a human donor with multiple sclerosis.

V and J are TRBV29-1 and TRBJ2-7; D call uncertain. This CDR3 comprises 11 residues. The germline V gene has CDR1 SQVTM and CDR2 ANQGSEA. Trimming removed 6 bases from V and 3 bases from J, with 9 bases in between. The CDR3 DNA is TGCAGCGTCCAACAGAACTACGAGCAGTACTTC. Translation gives CSVQQNYEQYF.

V gene TRBV20-1 combines with J gene TRBJ2-5; 8 bases match TRBD2. Looked up from germline, CDR1 is DFQATT and CDR2 is SNEGSKA (reference sequence). This CDR3 is built from 14 residues. Trimming cost V 6 bases and J 4 bases; bases outside gene matches: 10. This CDR3 reads CSALAGLNSETQYF. The CDR3 DNA follows: TGCAGTGCCTTAGCGGGATTAAACTCAGAGACCCAGTACTTC.

The CDR3 DNA reads as TGCAGGGGATGTCCTTGGGTCTACCACGGGCCCCCGCTAAATCAGCCCCAGCATTTT. It translates to CRGCPWVYHGPPLNQPQHF. The chain recombines TRBV29-1 with TRBJ1-5; D gene uncertain. This CDR3 comprises 19 residues. Looked up from germline, CDR1 is SQVTM and CDR2 is ANQGSEA. The whole variable domain, filled in from reference TRBV29-1 and TRBJ1-5, reads SAVISQKPSRDICQRGTSLTIQCQVDSQVTMMFWYRQQPGQSLTLIATANQGSEATYESGFVIDKFPISRPNLTFSTLTVSNMSPEDSSIYLCRGCPWVYHGPPLNQPQHFGDGTRLSIL.

The J gene is TRBJ2-2, the V gene TRBV14; a possible D gene is TRBD1 (6 bases). This CDR3 contains 13 residues. With 1 base removed from V and 7 bases from J, the gap between germline ends came to 7 bases. Germline V CDR1 and CDR2: SGHDN, FVKESK. DNA for the CDR3: TGTGCCAGCAGCCAAGGACAGGTCGGGGAGCTGTTTTTT. This encodes CASSQGQVGELFF.

The V gene is TRBV5-1, the J gene TRBJ2-7; D might be TRBD2 (5 bases). Germline lookup yields CDR1 SGHRS and CDR2 YFSETQ. V lost 2 bases, J lost 0 bases, and 12 bases lay in between. The CDR3 contains 15 residues. The CDR3 is CASSFIEGNSYEQYF. Written as DNA, the CDR3 is TGCGCCAGCAGCTTTATAGAGGGTAACTCCTACGAGCAGTACTTC.

The V call is TRBV10-2, the J call TRBJ2-2; no reliable D call. Between the trimmed V and J ends, which lost 4 bases and 6 bases, there was a span of 6 bases. Germline CDR1 and CDR2: WSHSY and SAAADI. CDR3 length equals 12 residues. The CDR3 loop reads CASSGISGELFF. The CDR3 nucleotides read TGCGCCAGCAGTGGGATTTCCGGGGAGCTGTTTTTT.

V and J are TRBV13 and TRBJ2-7; unclear D gene. V lost 0 bases and J lost 2, with 17 bases in between. CDR1 is PRHDT, CDR2 FYEKMQ, per germline (reference sequence). This CDR3 is 17 amino acids long. The CDR3 coding sequence is TGTGCCAGCAGCTTAGGCCGGTGGAGCGTGAACACCTACGAGCAGTACTTC. Its translation is CASSLGRWSVNTYEQYF.

The chain employs TRBV29-1 and TRBJ2-5; no firm D call. The germline V and J ends were trimmed by 3 bases and 5 bases, with 16 bases remaining between them. CDR1 is SQVTM and CDR2 is ANQGSEA in the germline V gene. This CDR3 has 14 amino acids. The CDR3 loop is CSVEGRHLGETQYF. CDR3 DNA: TGCAGCGTTGAGGGCCGACACCTGGGGGAGACCCAGTACTTC.

CDR3 DNA sequence: TGTGCCAGCAGCGGAGGTAGGGATGTCACTCACAATCAGCCCCAGCATTTT. This gives the protein CASSGGRDVTHNQPQHF. This chain joins TRBV9 and TRBJ1-5; D not certain. Trimming removed 3 bases at V and 3 bases at J, with 19 bases between. The CDR3 runs 17 residues. Germline V gene lookup returns CDR1 SGDLS and CDR2 YYNGEE. The full variable domain, completed using reference TRBV9 and TRBJ1-5, is DSGVTQTPKHLITATGQRVTLRCSPRSGDLSVYWYQQSLDQGLQFLIQYYNGEERAKGNILERFSAQQFPDLHSELNLSSLELGDSALYFCASSGGRDVTHNQPQHFGDGTRLSIL.

The rearrangement joins TRBV20-1 to TRBJ1-2, with D possibly TRBD1 on 5 matching bases. The CDR3 is 13 residues long. Germline CDR1 DFQATT, CDR2 SNEGSKA (reference sequence). V lost 2 bases and J lost 8, with 15 bases in between. DNA of the CDR3: TGCAGTGCTAGACAACAGGTTTCGCGAGGCTACACCTTC. Amino acids: CSARQQVSRGYTF.

The chain employs TRBV2 and TRBJ1-1; D may be TRBD1 (5 bases). The CDR3 is 17 amino acids. Germline CDR1 SNHLY, CDR2 FYNNEI. V lost 7 bases and J 1 base, leaving 22 bases between the germline ends. Here the CDR3 DNA reads TGTGCCAGCACTGACCTTTCTCAGGGCACCGGGAACACTGAAGCTTTCTTT. Its protein is CASTDLSQGTGNTEAFF.

This chain connects TRBV11-2 to TRBJ2-1; a weak D match, TRBD2 (7 bases). Trimming stripped 2 bases from V and 10 bases from J, with 21 bases between. CDR1 and CDR2 (germline): SGHAT, FQNNGV. The CDR3 spans 16 residues. This chain's CDR3 is CASSLSVGGPLWEQFF. For the CDR3, the DNA is TGTGCCAGCAGCTTAAGTGTGGGGGGGCCTCTATGGGAGCAGTTCTTC.

This chain connects TRBV12-3 or TRBV12-4 to TRBJ2-1; 7 positions match TRBD2. This CDR3 is 14 amino acids long. The J segment lost 7 bases and the V segment lost 3 bases, leaving 6 bases of the junction unmatched. This CDR3 is CASSLSGGENEQFF. The CDR3 DNA reads TGTGCCAGCAGTTTGAGTGGGGGGGAGAATGAGCAGTTCTTC.

DNA for the CDR3: TGCAGTGCCCTCAGCGGGGGGGCGAGCAATGAGCAGTTCTTC. Its protein is CSALSGGASNEQFF. V gene TRBV20-1 combines with J gene TRBJ2-1; 10 nucleotides align to TRBD2. After removal of 6 bases from V and 6 bases from J, the junction contained 8 bases not matched to a gene. The CDR3 length is 14 residues. Germline CDR1 and CDR2: DFQATT and SNEGSKA (reference sequence).

V is TRBV12-3 or TRBV12-4 and J is TRBJ2-6; tentative D call: TRBD1 (5 bases). The V end was cut by 0 bases, the J end by 2 bases, with 8 bases between. The length of the CDR3 is 16 residues. The CDR3 nucleotides read TGTGCCAGCAGTTTAGCTACAGGTGCTGGGGCCAACGTCCTGACTTTC. Its translation: CASSLATGAGANVLTF.

The CDR3 reads CASSPNGAYNEKLFF. The CDR3 DNA reads as TGTGCCAGCAGTCCCAACGGGGCCTATAATGAAAAACTGTTTTTT. The gene calls are TRBV12-3 or TRBV12-4 and TRBJ1-4; perhaps TRBD1 as D (5 bases). The CDR3 has 15 amino acids. Trimming took 5 bases from V and 4 from J, leaving 14 bases between them.

This sequence joins TRBV30 and TRBJ1-5; D uncertain. Deletions cut 0 bases from V and 1 base from J, with 13 bases between. Germline V gene data show CDR1 as GTSNPN and CDR2 as SVGIG (reference sequence). The CDR3 has 16 amino acids. The CDR3 coding sequence is TGTGCCTGGAGTGTACGGGGAAGAGGGAGCAATCAGCCCCAGCATTTT. It yields the protein CAWSVRGRGSNQPQHF.